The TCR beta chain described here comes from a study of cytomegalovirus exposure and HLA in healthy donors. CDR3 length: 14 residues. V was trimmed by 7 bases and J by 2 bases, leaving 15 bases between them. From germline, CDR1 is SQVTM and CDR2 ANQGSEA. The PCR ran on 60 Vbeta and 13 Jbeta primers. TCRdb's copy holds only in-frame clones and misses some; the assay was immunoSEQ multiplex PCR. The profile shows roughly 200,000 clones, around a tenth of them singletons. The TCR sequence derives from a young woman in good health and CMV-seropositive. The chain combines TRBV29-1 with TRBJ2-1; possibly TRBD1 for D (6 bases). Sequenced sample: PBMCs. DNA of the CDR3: TGCAGCGCCTGTCGACAGGTTCCCTACAATGAGCAGTTCTTC. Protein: CSACRQVPYNEQFF.